Below, 17 T cell receptor beta chains from the same sample are listed, as sequenced in a study of PD-1 blockade in classical Hodgkin lymphoma. Exposure to brentuximab vedotin varied, and each patient had relapsed following autologous stem cell transplantation. Assay used: immunoSEQ multiplex PCR; TCRdb lists only in-frame clones, some missing. The sample has some 46,000 clones, around 80% seen once. Sequences were derived from peripheral blood mononuclear cells (PBMCs), sampled before the second cycle of nivolumab. The receptors shown here come from a human donor with classical Hodgkin lymphoma.

The chain couples TRBV10-1 to TRBJ1-1; 9 nucleotides match TRBD1. The trim removed 4 bases at V and 10 bases at J, leaving 7 bases unmatched. Germline V lookup: CDR1 WNHNN, CDR2 SYGVQD (reference sequence). The CDR3 sequence is 13 residues long. CDR3 nucleotides: TGCGCCAGCAGTGCGCACAGGGGGCTTCCAGCTTTCTTT. The encoded protein is CASSAHRGLPAFF.

This chain uses TRBV19 with TRBJ2-1, with 7 bases identical to TRBD2. CDR1 and CDR2 (germline): LNHDA, SQIVND (reference sequence). This CDR3 is 14 amino acids long. Trimming removed 5 bases from V and 4 bases from J; junction bases left unmatched: 5. CDR3 sequence (DNA): TGTGCCAGTAGTCGGGCTAGCGGTTACAATGAGCAGTTCTTC. It yields the protein CASSRASGYNEQFF.

This clone was observed a single time. This chain joins TRBV6-4 and TRBJ2-2; 10 positions match TRBD1. CDR1 is MRHNA, CDR2 SNTAGT, per germline. With V trimmed by 4 bases and J by 6 bases, 5 bases remained unmatched. This CDR3 has 15 amino acids. CDR3 in amino acids: CASSAGQGMAGELFF. The DNA for the CDR3 is TGTGCCAGCAGTGCGGGACAGGGGATGGCCGGGGAGCTGTTTTTT.

The rearrangement links TRBV19 to TRBJ1-4; D possibly corresponds to TRBD1 (6 bases). Trimming took 7 bases from V and 0 from J, leaving 12 bases between them. The germline CDR1 and CDR2 sequences are LNHDA and SQIVND (reference sequence). The CDR3 is 15 residues long. The CDR3: CASMRGGTTNEKLFF. CDR3 DNA sequence: TGTGCCAGTATGAGGGGGGGGACAACTAATGAAAAACTGTTTTTT.

The chain employs TRBV6-5 and TRBJ2-7, with a weak D call TRBD1 (6 bases). Looked up from germline, CDR1 is MNHEY and CDR2 is SVGAGI. The ends were cut back, 4 bases at V and 6 bases at J, with 16 bases in the middle. CDR3 length: 14 amino acids. The CDR3 protein is CASSSTRGGSEQYF. As DNA, the CDR3 is TGTGCCAGCAGTTCCACGAGAGGGGGATCCGAGCAGTACTTC.

This clone was counted at least ten times. V and J are TRBV5-8 and TRBJ2-2; the D gene is possibly TRBD2 (5 bases). The germline gives CDR1 SGHTS, CDR2 YDEGEE. The CDR3 length is 15 residues. V dropped 4 bases and J dropped 4 bases, with 14 bases sitting between them. CDR3 DNA: TGTGCCAGCAGCCCCCGGACGGGGAGCACCGGGGAGCTGTTTTTT. Its protein product is CASSPRTGSTGELFF.

The chain recombines TRBV5-1 with TRBJ1-5; 9 bases are shared with TRBD1. V lost 0 bases and J lost 5; bases outside the gene matches: 3. This CDR3 has 15 amino acids. Germline V gives CDR1 SGHRS, CDR2 YFSETQ. The CDR3 coding sequence is TGCGCCAGCAGCTTGGAGGGACAGGGCCATCAGCCCCAGCATTTT. It is translated as CASSLEGQGHQPQHF.

CDR3 amino acids: CASIGDGEAFF. DNA for the CDR3: TGTGCCAGCATTGGGGACGGCGAGGCTTTCTTT. The chain carries TRBV6-5 and TRBJ1-1; tentatively, D is TRBD1 (5 bases). CDR3 length: 11 residues. CDR1 is MNHEY and CDR2 is SVGAGI in the germline V gene. With 7 bases removed from V and 11 bases from J, the gap between germline ends came to 14 bases.

The chain couples TRBV6-5 to TRBJ1-1; perhaps TRBD1 as D (6 bases). V dropped 6 bases and J dropped 5 bases, with 7 bases sitting between them. Germline CDR1 and CDR2: MNHEY and SVGAGI. This CDR3 is built from 11 residues. The CDR3 nucleotides read TGTGCCAGCAGCCAGGGGACTGAAGCTTTCTTT. Encoded protein: CASSQGTEAFF.

The chain recombines TRBV5-4 with TRBJ2-5; 10 nucleotides line up with TRBD2. V trimming: 2 bases; J trimming: 5 bases; junction bases outside the gene matches: 12. Germline V CDR1 and CDR2: SGHNT, YYREEE (reference sequence). The CDR3 extends over 17 amino acids. The CDR3 DNA is TGTGCCAGCAGCTTACCAGCGGGAGGGCCGGGTGCGGAGACCCAGTACTTC. Translating it yields CASSLPAGGPGAETQYF.

The V and J genes are TRBV16 and TRBJ2-7; no clear D gene. Between the trimmed V and J ends, which lost 1 base and 0 bases, there was a span of 4 bases. CDR1 KGHSY and CDR2 FQNENV come from the germline V gene. This CDR3 has 13 residues. CDR3 in DNA: TGTGCCAGCAGCCAATGGGCCTCCTACGAGCAGTACTTC. This codes for CASSQWASYEQYF.

V and J are TRBV19 and TRBJ1-5; maybe TRBD1 (6 bases). Germline assignment: CDR1 LNHDA and CDR2 SQIVND (reference sequence). The CDR3 extends over 16 amino acids. Trimming cost V 3 bases and J 4 bases, with 16 bases left between them. CDR3 region: CASSITDRGLNQPQHF. DNA of the CDR3: TGTGCCAGTAGTATTACCGACCGGGGGCTGAATCAGCCCCAGCATTTT.

This clone was found a few times. The CDR3 sequence is CASSEAGATGYTF. The CDR3 nucleotides read TGTGCCAGCAGTGAAGCGGGCGCGACTGGCTACACCTTC. The gene calls are TRBV6-1 and TRBJ1-2; D is unresolved. The CDR3 contains 13 residues. Germline V gives CDR1 MNHNS, CDR2 SASEGT. Trimming stripped 0 bases from V and 7 bases from J, with 9 bases between.

The chain combines TRBV21-1 with TRBJ2-1; whether TRBD1, the table's D call, matches the DNA was not checked. TRBV21-1 is listed as a pseudogene. The CDR3 runs to 17 residues. The CDR3 here is CASSPRDRTKSYNEQFF. Written as DNA, the CDR3 is TGTGCCAGCAGCCCCCGGGACAGGACAAAATCCTACAATGAGCAGTTCTTC.

The rearrangement joins TRBV10-3 to TRBJ1-3; TRBD1 matches at 8 bases. Germline assignment: CDR1 ENHRY and CDR2 SYGVKD. There are 15 residues in the CDR3. V shed 2 bases, J shed 4 bases, and the junction held 4 bases outside the gene matches. The CDR3 region is CAISEGQGGGNTIYF. The DNA for the CDR3 is TGTGCCATCAGTGAGGGACAGGGAGGAGGAAACACCATATATTTT.

V and J are TRBV19 and TRBJ1-2; 8 bases align to TRBD1. Trimming removed 3 bases from V and 1 base from J; junction bases left unmatched: 7. The CDR3 totals 16 residues. Germline V gives CDR1 LNHDA, CDR2 SQIVND (reference sequence). CDR3 region: CASSMPTGGGNYGYTF. In nucleotides, the CDR3 is TGTGCCAGTAGTATGCCTACAGGGGGGGGTAACTATGGCTACACCTTC.

This clone was picked up a small number of times. The chain joins TRBV6-6 to TRBJ2-7, with TRBD2 matching over 12 bases. This CDR3 is built from 14 residues. Germline CDR1 MNHNY, CDR2 SVGAGI (reference sequence). The V segment lost 5 bases and the J segment 6 bases; nucleotides outside the gene matches: 5. The CDR3 region is CASSPTSGRGEQYF. CDR3 nucleotide sequence: TGTGCCAGCAGTCCGACTAGCGGGAGAGGCGAGCAGTACTTC.